The clone carrying this TCR beta chain occurred many times. As yet, its antigen is unknown. TCRdb passed the 5' RACE reads through MiXCR, listing each CDR3 protein once. Counted here are roughly 370,000 distinct CDR3 sequences, 15% to 20% occurring once; the ten biggest clones make up roughly 21%. This specimen comes from a study of T-cell memory formation after mild COVID-19. Trimming took 7 bases from V and 1 from J; bases not matched to a gene: 1. Germline V gene lookup returns CDR1 MNHEY and CDR2 SMNVEV (reference sequence). The CDR3 has 13 amino acids. Study-wide findings and caveats: Day 15 to 85 contracting clones showed balanced CD4/CD8; day 15 to 37 expanders favored CD4+.

The source material was PBMCs or a T cell subset sorted from them (not recorded which). This clonotype was sampled from a man younger than 35 who had mild COVID-19 (a few samples of this study predate the infection). Cell type and time point are not known. The chain has TRBV27 and TRBJ1-1; 9 bases are a match to TRBD1. The chain's CDR3 is CASTGQGNTEAFF. CDR3 DNA sequence: TGTGCCAGCACGGGACAGGGGAACACTGAAGCTTTCTTT.